The sequence of this T cell receptor beta chain was determined in a study of cytomegalovirus exposure and HLA in healthy donors. Study background: Roughly 77 million unique TCRs from HLA-typed donors made up an early data release. Findings of the study overall: Follow-up analysis seemed to connect common viral pathogens with several of the most significant clusters identified. In a later analysis, across HLA loci, associated TCR counts were highest for DRB1, lowest for HLA-C.

A multiplex PCR was run with 60 Vbeta primers and 13 Jbeta primers. Using immunoSEQ multiplex PCR, the repertoire was profiled, and TCRdb retains in-frame clones only, with some absent. The sample carries 200,000 to 250,000 clones, around four fifths recorded once. The germline gives CDR1 SGHRS, CDR2 YFSETQ. The CDR3 runs 14 residues. The ends lost 4 bases at V and 4 bases at J; junction bases unmatched: 7. Comment on this clone: The antigen remains undetermined.

When sampled, the donors appeared nominally healthy, though they likely had unrecorded immune exposures. The sequenced sample was PBMCs. The clonotype originates from a woman aged 60-75 years in good health and CMV-seropositive. The chain couples TRBV5-1 to TRBJ1-2; TRBD1 agrees at 7 bases. The CDR3 is CASSPGTDVYGYTF. The CDR3 nucleotides are TGCGCCAGCAGCCCAGGGACAGACGTCTATGGCTACACCTTC.